The clone carrying this TCR beta chain was detected only once. The sample is drawn from a study of blood T cell repertoires in COVID-19. The wider study: The study drew acute and convalescent COVID-19 samples from the United States, Italy and Spain. T cells, B-cell-depleted T cells, or PBMCs supplied cDNA or gDNA.

The protocol was immunoSEQ multiplex PCR, while the TCRdb copy is restricted to in-frame clones and leaves out a portion. The sample contains about 160,000 clones, 84% of which appear only once. This clonotype originated in a man between 18 and 29 years old with active or convalescent COVID-19. The sample was peripheral blood.

CDR3 amino acids: CASSPNIQETQYF. The CDR3 DNA is TGTGCCAGCTCACCAAATATCCAAGAGACCCAGTACTTC. The genes are TRBV18 and TRBJ2-5; D is ambiguous. This CDR3 comprises 13 residues. V lost 2 bases and J 1 base, leaving 5 bases between the germline ends. CDR1 is KGHSH, CDR2 LQKENI, per germline.